The clone carrying this T cell receptor (beta chain) was recorded at least ten times. Its matching antigen is unknown. The germline gives CDR1 SQVTM, CDR2 ANQGSEA. This CDR3 comprises 13 residues. Trimming left V 7 bases short and J 9 bases short, with 19 bases between. This entry is derived from a study of post-analysis software for immune sequencing data. Study-wide results and limits: Among five TRBV segments more frequent in patients than controls were TRBV5-6, TRBV5-1 and TRBV20-1.

The TCR beta cDNA libraries contained unique molecular identifiers. Each batch of about 0.95 to 10 million T cells produced roughly 500,000 cDNA molecules. TCRdb ran MiXCR on the PCR reads and lists one entry per CDR3 protein. The sample lists about 760,000 distinct CDR3 sequences; 25% to 30% were seen once. V usage is TRBV29-1 and J usage is TRBJ2-1; perhaps TRBD1 as D (6 bases). The TCR was taken from a girl aged 5-17 years with multiple sclerosis. Sequenced sample: blood. CDR3 loop: CSGQLGGLGEQFF. CDR3 sequence (DNA): TGCAGCGGCCAACTAGGGGGATTGGGTGAGCAGTTCTTC.